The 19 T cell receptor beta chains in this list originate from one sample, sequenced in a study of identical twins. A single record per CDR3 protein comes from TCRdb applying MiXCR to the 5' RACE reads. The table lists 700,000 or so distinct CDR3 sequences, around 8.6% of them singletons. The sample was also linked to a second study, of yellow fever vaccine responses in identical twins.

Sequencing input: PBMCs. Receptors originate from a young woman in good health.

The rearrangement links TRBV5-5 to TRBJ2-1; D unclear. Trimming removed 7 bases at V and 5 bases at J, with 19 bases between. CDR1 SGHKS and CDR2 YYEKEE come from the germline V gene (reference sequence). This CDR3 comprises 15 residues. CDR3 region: CASSTAPPTDNEQFF. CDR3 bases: TGTGCCAGCTCAACCGCCCCCCCGACCGACAATGAGCAGTTCTTC. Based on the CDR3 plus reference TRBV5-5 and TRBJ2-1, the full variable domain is DAGVTQSPTHLIKTRGQQVTLRCSPISGHKSVSWYQQVLGQGPQFIFQYYEKEERGRGNFPDRFSARQFPNYSSELNVNALLLGDSALYLCASSTAPPTDNEQFFGPGTRLTVL.

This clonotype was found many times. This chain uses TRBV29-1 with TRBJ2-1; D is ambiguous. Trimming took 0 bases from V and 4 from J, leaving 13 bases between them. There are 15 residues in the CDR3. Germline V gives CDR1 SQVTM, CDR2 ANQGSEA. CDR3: CSVEDAGIFYNEQFF. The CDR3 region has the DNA TGCAGCGTTGAAGATGCTGGCATCTTTTACAATGAGCAGTTCTTC.

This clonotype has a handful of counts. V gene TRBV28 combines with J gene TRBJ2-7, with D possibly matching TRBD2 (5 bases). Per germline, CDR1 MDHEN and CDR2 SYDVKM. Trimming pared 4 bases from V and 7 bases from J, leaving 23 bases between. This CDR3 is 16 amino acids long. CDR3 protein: CASSSSGLGAFREQYF. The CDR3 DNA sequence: TGTGCCAGCAGTTCCTCCGGTCTGGGAGCCTTTCGGGAGCAGTACTTC.

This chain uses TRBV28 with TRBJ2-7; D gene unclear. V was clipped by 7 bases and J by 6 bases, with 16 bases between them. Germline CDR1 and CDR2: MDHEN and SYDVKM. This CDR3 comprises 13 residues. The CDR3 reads CASTLARPAEQYF. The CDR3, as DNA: TGTGCCAGCACCCTTGCGAGGCCGGCCGAGCAGTACTTC.

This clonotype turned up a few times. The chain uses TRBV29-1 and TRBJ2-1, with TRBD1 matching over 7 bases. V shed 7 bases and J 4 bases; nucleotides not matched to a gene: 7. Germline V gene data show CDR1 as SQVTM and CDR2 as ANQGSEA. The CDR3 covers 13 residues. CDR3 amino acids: CSGLAGGYNEQFF. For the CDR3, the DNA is TGCAGCGGCCTAGCAGGGGGATACAATGAGCAGTTCTTC.

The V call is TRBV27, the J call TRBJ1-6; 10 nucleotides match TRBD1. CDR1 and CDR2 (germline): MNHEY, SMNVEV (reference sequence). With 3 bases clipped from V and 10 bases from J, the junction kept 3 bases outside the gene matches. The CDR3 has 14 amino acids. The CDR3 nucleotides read TGTGCCAGCAGTTTTAGGGACAGGGGCTCACCCCTCCACTTT. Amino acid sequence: CASSFRDRGSPLHF.

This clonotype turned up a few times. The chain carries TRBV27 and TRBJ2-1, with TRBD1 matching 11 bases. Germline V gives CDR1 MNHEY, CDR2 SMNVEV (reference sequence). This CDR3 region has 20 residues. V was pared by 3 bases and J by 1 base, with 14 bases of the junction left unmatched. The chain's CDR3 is CASSFRERLGTGGSYNEQFF. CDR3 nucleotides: TGTGCCAGCAGTTTCCGAGAAAGGTTGGGGACAGGGGGATCCTACAATGAGCAGTTCTTC.

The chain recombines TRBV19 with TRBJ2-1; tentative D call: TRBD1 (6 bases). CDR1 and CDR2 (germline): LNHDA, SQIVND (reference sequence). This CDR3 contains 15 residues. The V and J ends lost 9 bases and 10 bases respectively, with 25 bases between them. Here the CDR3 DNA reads TGTGCCAGCACCCTCGGGGCAGGGGTGTTCAAAGAGCAGTTCTTC. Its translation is CASTLGAGVFKEQFF.

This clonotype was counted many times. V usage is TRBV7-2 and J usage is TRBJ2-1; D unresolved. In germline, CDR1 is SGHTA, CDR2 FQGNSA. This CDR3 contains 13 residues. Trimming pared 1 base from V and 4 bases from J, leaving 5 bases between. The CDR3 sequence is CASSLEVYNEQFF. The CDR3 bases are TGTGCCAGCAGCTTAGAGGTGTACAATGAGCAGTTCTTC.

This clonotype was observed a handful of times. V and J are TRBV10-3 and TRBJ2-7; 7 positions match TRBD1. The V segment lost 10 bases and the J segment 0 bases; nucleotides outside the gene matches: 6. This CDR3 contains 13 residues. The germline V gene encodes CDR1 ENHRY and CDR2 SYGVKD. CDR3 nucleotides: TGTGCCACCGGACAGGTTAGCTCCTACGAGCAGTACTTC. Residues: CATGQVSSYEQYF.

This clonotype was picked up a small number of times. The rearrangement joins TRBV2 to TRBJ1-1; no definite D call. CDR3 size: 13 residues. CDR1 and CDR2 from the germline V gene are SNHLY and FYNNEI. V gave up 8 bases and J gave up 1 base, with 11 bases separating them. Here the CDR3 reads CASRGEGNTEAFF. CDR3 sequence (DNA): TGTGCCAGCCGTGGTGAGGGGAACACTGAAGCTTTCTTT.

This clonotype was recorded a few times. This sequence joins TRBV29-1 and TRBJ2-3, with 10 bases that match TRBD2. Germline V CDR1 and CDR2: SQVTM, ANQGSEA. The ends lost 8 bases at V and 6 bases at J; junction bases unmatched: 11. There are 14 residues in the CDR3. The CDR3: CSTYSAGGTDTQYF. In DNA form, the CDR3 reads TGCAGCACATATTCAGCGGGGGGGACGGATACGCAGTATTTT.

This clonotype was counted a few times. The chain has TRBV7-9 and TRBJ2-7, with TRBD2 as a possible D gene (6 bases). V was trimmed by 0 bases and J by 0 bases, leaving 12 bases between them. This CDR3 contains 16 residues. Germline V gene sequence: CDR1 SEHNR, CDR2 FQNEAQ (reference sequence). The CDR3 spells CASSLAGEVPSYEQYF. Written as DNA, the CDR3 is TGTGCCAGCAGCTTAGCGGGGGAGGTTCCCTCCTACGAGCAGTACTTC.

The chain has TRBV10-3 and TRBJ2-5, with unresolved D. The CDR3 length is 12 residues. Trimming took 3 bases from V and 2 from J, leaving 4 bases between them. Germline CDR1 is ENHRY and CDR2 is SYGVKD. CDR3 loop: CAISEGQETQYF. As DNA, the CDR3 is TGTGCCATCAGTGAAGGGCAAGAGACCCAGTACTTC.

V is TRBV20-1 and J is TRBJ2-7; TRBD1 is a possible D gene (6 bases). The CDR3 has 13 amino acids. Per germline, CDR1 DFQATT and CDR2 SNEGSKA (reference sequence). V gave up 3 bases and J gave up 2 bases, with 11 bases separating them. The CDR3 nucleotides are TGCAGTGCTAGGACAGGACTTACCTACGAGCAGTACTTC. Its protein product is CSARTGLTYEQYF.

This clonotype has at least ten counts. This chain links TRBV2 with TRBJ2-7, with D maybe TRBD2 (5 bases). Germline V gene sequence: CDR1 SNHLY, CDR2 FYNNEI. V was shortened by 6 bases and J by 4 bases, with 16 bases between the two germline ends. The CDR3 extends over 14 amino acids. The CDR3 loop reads CASRADRGIYEQYF. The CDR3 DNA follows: TGTGCCAGCAGGGCAGATCGGGGAATATACGAGCAGTACTTC.

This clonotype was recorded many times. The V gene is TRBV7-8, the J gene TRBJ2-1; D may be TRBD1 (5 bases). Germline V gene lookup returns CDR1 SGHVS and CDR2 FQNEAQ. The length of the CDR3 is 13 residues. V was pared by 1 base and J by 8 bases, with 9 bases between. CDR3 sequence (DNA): TGTGCCAGCAGCTTAGAGGGGAACGATGAGCAGTTCTTC. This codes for CASSLEGNDEQFF.

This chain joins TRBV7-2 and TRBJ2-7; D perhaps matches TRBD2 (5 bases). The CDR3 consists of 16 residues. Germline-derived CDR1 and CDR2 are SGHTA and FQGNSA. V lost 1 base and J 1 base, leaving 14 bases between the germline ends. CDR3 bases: TGTGCCAGCAGCTTAGGTGGGAGAATATTATCCTACGAGCAGTACTTC. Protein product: CASSLGGRILSYEQYF.

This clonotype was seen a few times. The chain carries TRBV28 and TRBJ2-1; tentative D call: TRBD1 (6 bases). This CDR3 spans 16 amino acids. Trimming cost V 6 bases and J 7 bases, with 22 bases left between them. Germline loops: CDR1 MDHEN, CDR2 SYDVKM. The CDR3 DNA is TGTGCCAGCAGCCGCCTTCTACAGGGCGGATGGAATGAGCAGTTCTTC. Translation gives CASSRLLQGGWNEQFF.